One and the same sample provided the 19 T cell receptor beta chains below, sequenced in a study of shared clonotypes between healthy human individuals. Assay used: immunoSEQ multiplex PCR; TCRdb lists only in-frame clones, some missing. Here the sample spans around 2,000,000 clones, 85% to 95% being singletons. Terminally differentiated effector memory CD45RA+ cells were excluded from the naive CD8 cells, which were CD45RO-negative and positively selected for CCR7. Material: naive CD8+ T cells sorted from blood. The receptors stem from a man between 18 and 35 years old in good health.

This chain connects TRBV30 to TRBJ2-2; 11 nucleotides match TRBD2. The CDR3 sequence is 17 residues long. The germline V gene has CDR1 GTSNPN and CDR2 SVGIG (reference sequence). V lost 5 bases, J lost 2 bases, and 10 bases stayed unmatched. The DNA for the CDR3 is TGTGCCTGGTTGGGACTAGCGGAGAGACTCAACACCGGGGAGCTGTTTTTT. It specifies CAWLGLAERLNTGELFF.

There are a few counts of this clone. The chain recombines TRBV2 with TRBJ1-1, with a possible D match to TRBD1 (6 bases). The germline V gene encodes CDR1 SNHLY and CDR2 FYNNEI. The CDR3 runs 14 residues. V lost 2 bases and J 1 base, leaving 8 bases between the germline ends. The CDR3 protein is CASSEWTANTEAFF. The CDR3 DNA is TGTGCCAGCAGTGAATGGACAGCGAACACTGAAGCTTTCTTT.

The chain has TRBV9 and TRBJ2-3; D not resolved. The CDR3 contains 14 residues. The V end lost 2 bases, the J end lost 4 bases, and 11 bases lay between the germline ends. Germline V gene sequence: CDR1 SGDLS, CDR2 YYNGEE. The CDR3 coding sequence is TGTGCCAGCAGCGTTAGGTCCTGGCCAGATACGCAGTATTTT. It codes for CASSVRSWPDTQYF. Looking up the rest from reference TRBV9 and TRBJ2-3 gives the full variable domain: DSGVTQTPKHLITATGQRVTLRCSPRSGDLSVYWYQQSLDQGLQFLIQYYNGEERAKGNILERFSAQQFPDLHSELNLSSLELGDSALYFCASSVRSWPDTQYFGPGTRLTVL.

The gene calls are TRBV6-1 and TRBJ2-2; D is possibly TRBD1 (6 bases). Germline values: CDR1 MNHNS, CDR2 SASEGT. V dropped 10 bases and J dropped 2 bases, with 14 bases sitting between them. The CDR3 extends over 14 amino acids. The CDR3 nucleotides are TGTGCCACCGACGGGGACACTAACACCGGGGAGCTGTTTTTT. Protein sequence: CATDGDTNTGELFF.

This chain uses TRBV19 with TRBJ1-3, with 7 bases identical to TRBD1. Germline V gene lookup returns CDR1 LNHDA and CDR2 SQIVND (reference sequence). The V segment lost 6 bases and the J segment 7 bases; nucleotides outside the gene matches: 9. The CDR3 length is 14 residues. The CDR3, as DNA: TGTGCCAGTAGCTCCAGACAGGGAAGTAACACCATATATTTT. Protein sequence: CASSSRQGSNTIYF.

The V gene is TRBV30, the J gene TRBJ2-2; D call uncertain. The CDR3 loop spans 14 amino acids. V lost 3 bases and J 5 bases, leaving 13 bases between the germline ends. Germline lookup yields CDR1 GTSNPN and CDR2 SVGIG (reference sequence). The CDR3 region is CAWRGWGGTGELFF. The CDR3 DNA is TGTGCCTGGAGGGGATGGGGTGGGACCGGGGAGCTGTTTTTT.

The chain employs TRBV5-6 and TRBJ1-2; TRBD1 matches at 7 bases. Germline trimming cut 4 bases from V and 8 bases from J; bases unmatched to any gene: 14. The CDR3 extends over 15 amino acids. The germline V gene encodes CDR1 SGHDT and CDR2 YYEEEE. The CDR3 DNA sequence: TGTGCCAGCAGCATACTGGACAGCCCAGGGGGAGGCTACACCTTC. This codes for CASSILDSPGGGYTF.

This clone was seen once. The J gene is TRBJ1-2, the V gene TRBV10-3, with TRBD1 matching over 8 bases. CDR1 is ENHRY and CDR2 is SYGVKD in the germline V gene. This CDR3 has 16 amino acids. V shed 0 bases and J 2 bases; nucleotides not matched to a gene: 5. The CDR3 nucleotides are TGTGCCATCAGTGAGTCCGCAGGGGGCGGGAACTATGGCTACACCTTC. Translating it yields CAISESAGGGNYGYTF.

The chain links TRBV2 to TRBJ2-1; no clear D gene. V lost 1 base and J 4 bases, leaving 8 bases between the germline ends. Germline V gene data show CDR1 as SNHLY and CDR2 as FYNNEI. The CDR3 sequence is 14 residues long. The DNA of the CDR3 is TGTGCCAGCAGTGAAGGTATAGGATACAATGAGCAGTTCTTC. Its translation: CASSEGIGYNEQFF.

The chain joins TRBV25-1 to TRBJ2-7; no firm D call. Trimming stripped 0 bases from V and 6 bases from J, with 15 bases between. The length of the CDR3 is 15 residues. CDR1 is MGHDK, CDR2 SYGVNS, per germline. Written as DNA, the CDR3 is TGTGCCAGCAGTGAATATATGCAGGCCGGTAGCGAGCAGTACTTC. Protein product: CASSEYMQAGSEQYF.

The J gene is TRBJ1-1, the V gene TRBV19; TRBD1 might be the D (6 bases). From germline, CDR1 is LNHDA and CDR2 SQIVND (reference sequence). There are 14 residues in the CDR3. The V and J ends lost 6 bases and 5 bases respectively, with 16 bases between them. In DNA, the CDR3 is TGTGCCAGTAGCCCTTGGGGGGGGCCTACTGAAGCTTTCTTT. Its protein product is CASSPWGGPTEAFF.

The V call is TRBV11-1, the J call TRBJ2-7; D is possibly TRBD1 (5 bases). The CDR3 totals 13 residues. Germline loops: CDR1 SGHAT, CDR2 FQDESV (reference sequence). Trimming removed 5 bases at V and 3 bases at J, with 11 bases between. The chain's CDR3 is CASSPDSFYEQYF. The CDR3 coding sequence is TGTGCCAGCAGCCCCGACAGCTTCTACGAGCAGTACTTC.

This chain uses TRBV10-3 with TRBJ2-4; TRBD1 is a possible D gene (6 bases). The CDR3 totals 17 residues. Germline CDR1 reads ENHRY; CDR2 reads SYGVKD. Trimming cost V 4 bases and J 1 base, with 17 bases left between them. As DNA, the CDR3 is TGTGCCATCAGTGTCGAAGGGGACACCTACGCCAAAAACATTCAGTACTTC. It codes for CAISVEGDTYAKNIQYF.

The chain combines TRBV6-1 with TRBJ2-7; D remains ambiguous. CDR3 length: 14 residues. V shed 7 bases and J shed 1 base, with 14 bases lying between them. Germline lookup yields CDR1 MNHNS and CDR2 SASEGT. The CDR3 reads CASNLISGSYEQYF. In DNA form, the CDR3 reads TGTGCCAGCAATCTGATCTCGGGTTCCTACGAGCAGTACTTC.

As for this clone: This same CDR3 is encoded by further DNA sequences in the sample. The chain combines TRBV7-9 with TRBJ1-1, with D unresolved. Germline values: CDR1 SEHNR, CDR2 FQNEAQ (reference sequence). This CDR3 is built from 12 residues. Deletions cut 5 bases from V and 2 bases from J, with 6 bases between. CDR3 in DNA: TGTGCCAGCAGCGCGGAAAACACTGAAGCTTTCTTT. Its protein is CASSAENTEAFF.

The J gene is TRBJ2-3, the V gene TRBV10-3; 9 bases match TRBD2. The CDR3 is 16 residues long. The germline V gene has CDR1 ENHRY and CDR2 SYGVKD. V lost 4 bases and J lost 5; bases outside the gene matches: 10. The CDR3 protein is CAISASGEAAGDTQYF. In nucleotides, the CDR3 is TGTGCCATCAGTGCTAGCGGGGAGGCAGCCGGAGATACGCAGTATTTT.

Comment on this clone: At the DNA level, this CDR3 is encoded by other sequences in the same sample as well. The CDR3 here is CASSPGQGDYGYTF. DNA of the CDR3: TGTGCCAGCAGCCCCGGACAGGGGGACTATGGCTACACCTTC. V is TRBV5-6 and J is TRBJ1-2, with 10 positions matching TRBD1. The J segment lost 3 bases and the V segment lost 4 bases, leaving 3 bases of the junction unmatched. This CDR3 region has 14 residues. Germline loops: CDR1 SGHDT, CDR2 YYEEEE. Filled out from reference TRBV5-6 and TRBJ1-2, the complete variable domain reads DAGVTQSPTHLIKTRGQQVTLRCSPKSGHDTVSWYQQALGQGPQFIFQYYEEEERQRGNFPDRFSGHQFPNYSSELNVNALLLGDSALYLCASSPGQGDYGYTFGSGTRLTVV.

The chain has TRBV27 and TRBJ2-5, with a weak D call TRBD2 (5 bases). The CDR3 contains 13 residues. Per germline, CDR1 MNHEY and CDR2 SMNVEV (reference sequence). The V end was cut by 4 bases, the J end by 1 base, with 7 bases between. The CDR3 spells CASSSAGQETQYF. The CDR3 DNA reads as TGTGCCAGCAGTTCGGCGGGCCAAGAGACCCAGTACTTC.

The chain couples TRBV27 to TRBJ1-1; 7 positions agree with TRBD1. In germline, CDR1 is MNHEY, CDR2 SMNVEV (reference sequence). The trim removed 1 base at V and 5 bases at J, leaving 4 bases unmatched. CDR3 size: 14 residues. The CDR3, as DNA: TGTGCCAGCAGTTTATTTTACAGGGGAACTGAAGCTTTCTTT. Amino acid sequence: CASSLFYRGTEAFF.